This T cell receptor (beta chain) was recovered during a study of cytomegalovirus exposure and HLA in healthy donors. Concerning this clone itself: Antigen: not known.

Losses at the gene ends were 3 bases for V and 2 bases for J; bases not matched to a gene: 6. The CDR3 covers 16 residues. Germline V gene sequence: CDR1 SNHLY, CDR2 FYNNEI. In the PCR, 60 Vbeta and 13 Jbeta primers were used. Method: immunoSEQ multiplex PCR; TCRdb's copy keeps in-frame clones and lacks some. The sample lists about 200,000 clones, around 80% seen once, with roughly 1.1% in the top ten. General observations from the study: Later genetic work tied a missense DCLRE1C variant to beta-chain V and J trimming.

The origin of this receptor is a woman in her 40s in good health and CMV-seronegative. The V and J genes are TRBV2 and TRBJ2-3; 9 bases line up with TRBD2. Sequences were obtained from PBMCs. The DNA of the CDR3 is TGTGCCAGCAGTGAGTCCAGCGGGAGGCTCACAGATACGCAGTATTTT. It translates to CASSESSGRLTDTQYF.